This T cell receptor beta chain was captured in a study of shared clonotypes between healthy human individuals. As concerns this clone: This specimen includes other DNA sequences encoding the same CDR3.

This table comes from immunoSEQ multiplex PCR, and its TCRdb copy is limited to in-frame clones, with some not included. The table records roughly 2.1 million clones, just over 90% of them present only once. V was clipped by 2 bases and J by 1 base, with 8 bases between them. Germline CDR1 MNHNS, CDR2 SASEGT. The CDR3 has 14 amino acids. CD45RO-negative, CCR7-positively selected cells formed the naive CD8 fraction, excluding terminally differentiated effector memory CD45RA+ cells. Only Caucasian adults living in Nashville, Tennessee served as donors. The gene calls are TRBV6-1 and TRBJ1-2, with D uncertain. This TCR came from a man between 18 and 35 years old in good health. Some clones in this sample may be carry-over from other donors' samples. The sequencing sample was made of naive CD8+ T cells from PBMCs. The CDR3, as DNA: TGTGCCAGCAGTGAATCACGGGGTAACTATGGCTACACCTTC. Its translation is CASSESRGNYGYTF.